The 30 T cell receptor beta chains below all came from one sample that was sequenced in a study of shared clonotypes between healthy human individuals. Sequencing was performed with immunoSEQ multiplex PCR; in TCRdb, only in-frame clones are kept and a portion is missing. The table has millions of clones, around 94% seen once; the top ten hold over 0.12%. The sample consisted of naive CD4+ T cells sorted from blood. The sample's subset: CD45RA+ positively selected. The receptors here all came from a man younger than 35 in good health.

A word on this clone: The junction differs from germline at one of its ends, possibly a read error. The sample carries other DNA sequences with the same CDR3. The gene calls are TRBV7-9 and TRBJ2-5; weak D call: TRBD2 (5 bases). Germline loops: CDR1 SEHNR, CDR2 FQNEAQ (reference sequence). The CDR3 is made up of 14 amino acids. CDR3 bases: TGTGCCAGCAGCCTAGCAGAGATCCAAGAGACCCAGTACTTC. It is translated as CASSLAEIQETQYF.

This chain connects TRBV12-2 to TRBJ1-2. TRBV12-2 is noted as a pseudogene. The CDR3 has 14 amino acids. CDR3 in amino acids: CASRLARTGYGYTF. DNA of the CDR3: TGTGCAAGTCGCTTAGCGAGGACGGGCTATGGCTACACCTTC.

The V call is TRBV7-2, the J call TRBJ1-1, with 9 nucleotides matching TRBD1. The ends lost 5 bases at V and 5 bases at J; junction bases unmatched: 9. The germline CDR1 and CDR2 sequences are SGHTA and FQGNSA. The CDR3 has 15 residues. CDR3 sequence (DNA): TGTGCCAGCAGCCCCGTGGGACAGGGTAAGACTGAAGCTTTCTTT. This sequence encodes CASSPVGQGKTEAFF.

V and J are TRBV5-4 and TRBJ2-2; tentative D call: TRBD2 (6 bases). CDR3 length equals 16 residues. V was clipped by 4 bases and J by 0 bases, with 13 bases between them. Germline V gene lookup returns CDR1 SGHNT and CDR2 YYREEE (reference sequence). As DNA, the CDR3 is TGTGCCAGCAGCCGCGGGACGGACTCGAACACCGGGGAGCTGTTTTTT. This sequence encodes CASSRGTDSNTGELFF.

V and J are TRBV29-1 and TRBJ2-1; 7 bases match TRBD2. V was pared by 4 bases and J by 8 bases, with 8 bases of the junction left unmatched. The V gene's germline CDR1 is SQVTM and CDR2 ANQGSEA. This CDR3 is 13 amino acids long. The CDR3 loop is CSVAGRARDEQFF. CDR3 bases: TGCAGCGTTGCGGGGAGGGCCAGAGATGAGCAGTTCTTC.

This clone showed up just once. The CDR3 nucleotides read TGTGCCAGCAGCTTAAGGTGGACCGGGGAGCAGTACTTC. Translating gives CASSLRWTGEQYF. The rearrangement links TRBV7-2 to TRBJ2-7, with D uncertain. CDR3 length: 13 amino acids. Germline values: CDR1 SGHTA, CDR2 FQGNSA. V was cut by 2 bases and J by 7 bases, with 12 bases left in between.

The V call is TRBV19, the J call TRBJ2-2; possibly TRBD1 or TRBD2 for D (6 bases each). Trimming left V 9 bases short and J 5 bases short, with 16 bases between. The germline V gene encodes CDR1 LNHDA and CDR2 SQIVND (reference sequence). CDR3 length: 14 residues. CDR3 loop: CASQRGTPTGELFF. DNA of the CDR3: TGTGCCAGCCAGAGGGGGACTCCTACCGGGGAGCTGTTTTTT.

This CDR3 reads CATVWGTSGTYEQYF. The CDR3 bases are TGTGCCACCGTTTGGGGGACTAGCGGCACCTACGAGCAGTACTTC. The rearrangement joins TRBV11-2 to TRBJ2-7; 11 positions agree with TRBD2. The J segment lost 2 bases and the V segment lost 10 bases, leaving 10 bases of the junction unmatched. CDR1 and CDR2 (germline): SGHAT, FQNNGV. The CDR3 runs to 15 residues. Filled out from reference TRBV11-2 and TRBJ2-7, the complete variable domain reads EAGVAQSPRYKIIEKRQSVAFWCNPISGHATLYWYQQILGQGPKLLIQFQNNGVVDDSQLPKDRFSAERLKGVDSTLKIQPAKLEDSAVYLCATVWGTSGTYEQYFGPGTRLTVT.

The V gene is TRBV6-5, the J gene TRBJ2-2; no firm D call. The CDR3 sequence is 12 residues long. The V end was cut by 2 bases, the J end by 7 bases, with 5 bases between. The germline V gene encodes CDR1 MNHEY and CDR2 SVGAGI. CDR3 loop: CASSYMDGELFF. As DNA, the CDR3 is TGTGCCAGCAGTTACATGGACGGGGAGCTGTTTTTT.

This clone was observed once. The V call is TRBV4-2, the J call TRBJ1-1; D unresolved. This CDR3 contains 15 residues. Trimming pared 0 bases from V and 7 bases from J, leaving 15 bases between. Germline CDR1 is LGHNA and CDR2 is YNFKEQ. CDR3 sequence (DNA): TGTGCCAGCAGCCAAGAAGTTTTTCTGCCGGGTGAAGCTTTCTTT. Translating gives CASSQEVFLPGEAFF.

CDR3 nucleotide sequence: TGTGCCAGCAGCTCGGACTATGCCGCCTCCGAGCAGTACTTC. Residues: CASSSDYAASEQYF. The gene calls are TRBV5-6 and TRBJ2-7, with D possibly matching TRBD2 (6 bases). Trimming stripped 3 bases from V and 6 bases from J, with 16 bases between. The germline V gene encodes CDR1 SGHDT and CDR2 YYEEEE. CDR3 length: 14 amino acids. The full variable domain, completed using reference TRBV5-6 and TRBJ2-7, is DAGVTQSPTHLIKTRGQQVTLRCSPKSGHDTVSWYQQALGQGPQFIFQYYEEEERQRGNFPDRFSGHQFPNYSSELNVNALLLGDSALYLCASSSDYAASEQYFGPGTRLTVT.

The rearrangement uses TRBV18 and TRBJ2-7, with 9 positions matching TRBD2. With V trimmed by 2 bases and J by 4 bases, 6 bases remained unmatched. The CDR3 is made up of 15 amino acids. Germline V gene lookup returns CDR1 KGHSH and CDR2 LQKENI. As DNA, the CDR3 is TGTGCCAGCTCACCAAGGGCTAGCGGGACATACGAGCAGTACTTC. It specifies CASSPRASGTYEQYF.

V is TRBV5-6 and J is TRBJ1-1; 7 nucleotides line up with TRBD1. The CDR3 is made up of 16 amino acids. Germline V lookup: CDR1 SGHDT, CDR2 YYEEEE. V was clipped by 4 bases and J by 1 base; unmatched bases: 10. The chain's CDR3 is CASSGGTAPKNTEAFF. In DNA, the CDR3 is TGTGCCAGCAGCGGGGGGACAGCCCCAAAGAACACTGAAGCTTTCTTT.

The chain recombines TRBV11-2 with TRBJ1-2; D is uncertain. V was clipped by 1 base and J by 2 bases, with 11 bases between them. Germline V gene lookup returns CDR1 SGHAT and CDR2 FQNNGV. The CDR3 loop spans 15 amino acids. The CDR3 DNA sequence: TGTGCCAGCAGCTTAGGGTCGGCCTACAACTATGGCTACACCTTC. Protein sequence: CASSLGSAYNYGYTF.

The V call is TRBV5-5, the J call TRBJ2-1; D is undetermined. V was trimmed by 0 bases and J by 0 bases, leaving 7 bases between them. The CDR3 totals 15 residues. CDR1 and CDR2 (germline): SGHKS, YYEKEE (reference sequence). This chain's CDR3 is CASSLGPYSYNEQFF. CDR3 coding DNA: TGTGCCAGCAGCTTGGGCCCGTACTCCTACAATGAGCAGTTCTTC.

V gene TRBV2 combines with J gene TRBJ2-1; TRBD2 matches at 8 bases. With V trimmed by 4 bases and J by 3 bases, 5 bases remained unmatched. Germline loops: CDR1 SNHLY, CDR2 FYNNEI. This CDR3 has 15 residues. The CDR3 here is CASSGAGGHYNEQFF. The CDR3 DNA reads TGTGCCAGCAGTGGGGCGGGGGGTCACTACAATGAGCAGTTCTTC.

This chain links TRBV27 with TRBJ1-2, with 8 bases that match TRBD1. The germline V gene has CDR1 MNHEY and CDR2 SMNVEV (reference sequence). Trimming took 8 bases from V and 6 from J; bases not matched to a gene: 8. The CDR3 runs 13 residues. CDR3 region: CASWADRGHGYTF. The DNA of the CDR3 is TGTGCCAGCTGGGCCGACAGGGGCCATGGCTACACCTTC.

This chain joins TRBV5-6 and TRBJ2-2, with 7 bases matching TRBD1. The J segment lost 0 bases and the V segment lost 1 base, leaving 6 bases of the junction unmatched. The CDR3 length is 17 residues. Germline loops: CDR1 SGHDT, CDR2 YYEEEE. This chain's CDR3 is CASSLSTGTANTGELFF. Here the CDR3 DNA reads TGTGCCAGCAGCTTGTCCACCGGGACAGCGAACACCGGGGAGCTGTTTTTT.

This clone appeared a single time. The rearrangement uses TRBV5-1 and TRBJ1-1, with 7 bases aligning to TRBD1. Germline trimming cut 4 bases from V and 6 bases from J; bases unmatched to any gene: 15. This CDR3 contains 16 residues. Germline loops: CDR1 SGHRS, CDR2 YFSETQ. CDR3 bases: TGCGCCAGCAGCCTTTGGGAGGTTCGCACAGGGGCTGAAGCTTTCTTT. Translating gives CASSLWEVRTGAEAFF.

V gene TRBV7-9 combines with J gene TRBJ2-5; 11 nucleotides agree with TRBD1. CDR1 SEHNR and CDR2 FQNEAQ come from the germline V gene (reference sequence). The CDR3 is 14 residues long. V shed 5 bases and J 1 base; nucleotides not matched to a gene: 0. Here the CDR3 reads CASSGTGGQETQYF. DNA of the CDR3: TGTGCCAGCAGCGGGACAGGGGGCCAAGAGACCCAGTACTTC.

The V gene is TRBV11-2, the J gene TRBJ1-2; 11 bases line up with TRBD1. CDR3 length: 15 residues. Trimming at V came to 9 bases and at J to 4 bases, leaving 10 bases not matched to a gene. The V gene's germline CDR1 is SGHAT and CDR2 FQNNGV. CDR3 DNA sequence: TGTGCCAGTACGCTTACCGGGACAGGGGGCTATGGCTACACCTTC. As protein: CASTLTGTGGYGYTF.

This chain connects TRBV7-2 to TRBJ2-1; TRBD2 matches at 9 bases. Trimming cost V 5 bases and J 5 bases; bases outside gene matches: 13. Germline V lookup: CDR1 SGHTA, CDR2 FQGNSA. The CDR3 covers 17 residues. CDR3 amino acids: CASSDLLAGGPNNEQFF. The CDR3 DNA sequence: TGTGCCAGCAGCGACCTTCTTGCGGGAGGGCCCAACAATGAGCAGTTCTTC.

With respect to this clone: Other DNA variants within this sample encode the same CDR3. The rearrangement uses TRBV7-6 and TRBJ2-5, with D uncertain. The CDR3 runs 12 residues. CDR1 is SGHVS, CDR2 FNYEAQ, per germline. The V and J ends lost 1 base and 2 bases respectively, with 2 bases between them. The CDR3 here is CASSLVQETQYF. The CDR3, as DNA: TGTGCCAGCAGCTTAGTGCAAGAGACCCAGTACTTC.

The rearrangement links TRBV10-2 to TRBJ2-3; D tentatively fits TRBD1 or TRBD2 (5 bases each). CDR1 is WSHSY, CDR2 SAAADI, per germline. Trimming removed 4 bases from V and 0 bases from J, with 11 bases in between. This CDR3 has 15 residues. The CDR3 sequence: CASSALGVSTDTQYF. The CDR3 DNA sequence: TGCGCCAGCAGTGCCCTGGGGGTTAGCACAGATACGCAGTATTTT.

This chain connects TRBV19 to TRBJ2-7; unclear D gene. V was shortened by 4 bases and J by 2 bases, with 6 bases between the two germline ends. There are 12 residues in the CDR3. Germline lookup yields CDR1 LNHDA and CDR2 SQIVND (reference sequence). The CDR3 protein is CASSTNAYEQYF. As DNA, the CDR3 is TGTGCCAGTAGTACTAACGCCTACGAGCAGTACTTC. The full variable domain, its missing parts supplied by reference TRBV19 and TRBJ2-7, is DGGITQSPKYLFRKEGQNVTLSCEQNLNHDAMYWYRQDPGQGLRLIYYSQIVNDFQKGDIAEGYSVSREKKESFPLTVTSAQKNPTAFYLCASSTNAYEQYFGPGTRLTVT.

The rearrangement links TRBV18 to TRBJ1-4, with TRBD1 identical over 10 bases. Looked up from germline, CDR1 is KGHSH and CDR2 is LQKENI. The V and J ends lost 4 bases and 3 bases, in that order; junction bases with no gene match: 14. This CDR3 is 19 amino acids long. This CDR3 reads CASSQNTRDRGSPNEKLFF. For the CDR3, the DNA is TGTGCCAGCTCACAGAACACACGGGACAGGGGATCACCTAATGAAAAACTGTTTTTT. Complete variable domain (other parts from reference TRBV18 and TRBJ1-4): NAGVMQNPRHLVRRRGQEARLRCSPMKGHSHVYWYRQLPEEGLKFMVYLQKENIIDESGMPKERFSAEFPKEGPSILRIQQVVRGDSAAYFCASSQNTRDRGSPNEKLFFGSGTQLSVL.

The gene calls are TRBV5-1 and TRBJ1-1; possible D gene TRBD1, 5 bases. Looked up from germline, CDR1 is SGHRS and CDR2 is YFSETQ. The CDR3 runs 15 residues. V lost 4 bases and J lost 0, with 13 bases in between. The CDR3 protein is CASSPEGALNTEAFF. As DNA, the CDR3 is TGCGCCAGCAGCCCGGAAGGGGCATTGAACACTGAAGCTTTCTTT. Complete variable domain (other parts from reference TRBV5-1 and TRBJ1-1): KAGVTQTPRYLIKTRGQQVTLSCSPISGHRSVSWYQQTPGQGLQFLFEYFSETQRNKGNFPGRFSGRQFSNSRSEMNVSTLELGDSALYLCASSPEGALNTEAFFGQGTRLTVV.

The chain carries TRBV11-2 and TRBJ1-2; 7 bases align to TRBD1. V shed 5 bases and J 0 bases; nucleotides not matched to a gene: 6. The CDR3 runs 15 residues. The V gene's germline CDR1 is SGHAT and CDR2 FQNNGV. CDR3 protein: CASSEDRISNYGYTF. Here the CDR3 DNA reads TGTGCCAGCAGCGAGGACAGGATTTCTAACTATGGCTACACCTTC.

Concerning this clone itself: The junction shows a germline mismatch at one end, possibly a read error. The CDR3 is CASSSPRGDRAWNF. CDR3 coding DNA: TGTGCCAGCAGCTCGCCAAGGGGAGACAGGGCCTGGAACTTC. The rearrangement uses TRBV7-2 and TRBJ2-5, with TRBD1 matching over 7 bases. Germline lookup yields CDR1 SGHTA and CDR2 FQGNSA. CDR3 length: 14 residues.

CDR3 residues: CASSHLSNGYTF. The CDR3 region has the DNA TGTGCCAGCAGCCATCTTTCTAATGGCTACACCTTC. The gene calls are TRBV5-4 and TRBJ1-2; D remains ambiguous. Germline assignment: CDR1 SGHNT and CDR2 YYREEE (reference sequence). CDR3 length equals 12 residues. Trimming took off 4 bases at V and 6 bases at J, with 10 bases between the two ends.